Listed below are T cell receptor beta chains from one sample, sequenced in a study of CD8+CD57+ T cells in acquired aplastic anemia. TCRdb recomputed calls from the reads with MiXCR, one row per CDR3 protein. The profile shows around 250,000 distinct CDR3 sequences, approximately 86% of them singletons. Sequences were obtained from sorted CD4+, CD8+, or CD8+CD57+ T cells (not recorded which) from PBMCs. The source is a human donor with aplastic anemia. Both conserved end residues are part of each CDR3. Each record gives: clone size, J gene, V gene, CDR3 protein. A clone size is listed for some rows: how often the clone was seen (once, few, many), or a class if it is expanded.

-,TRBJ2-7,TRBV7-9,CASSLTAEALEFDF
-,TRBJ2-7,TRBV20-1,CSARVAGSSYEQYF
-,TRBJ2-5,TRBV7-3,CASSLARGPETQYTQYF
-,TRBJ1-2,TRBV20-1,CSATGTVYGYTF
-,TRBJ1-2,TRBV6-5,CASSPEARAYGYTF
-,TRBJ2-7,TRBV25-1,CACIERIGGSYEQYF
-,TRBJ2-1,TRBV7-6,CASSLGRGHGYTLQFF
-,TRBJ2-3,TRBV29-1,CSASDGLGTDTQYF
-,TRBJ2-1,TRBV7-2,CASSLEGGGERHEQFF
few,TRBJ1-5,TRBV9,CASSGGDQPQHF
-,TRBJ2-7,TRBV7-3,CASSRVGEEQYF
-,TRBJ2-3,TRBV5-5,CASSLDICPDTQYF
-,TRBJ2-1,TRBV7-8,CASSLGSGPSNEQFF
-,TRBJ1-4,TRBV5-7,CASSLGQGFEKLFF
-,TRBJ1-1,TRBV29-1,CSAGQGPEAFF
-,TRBJ1-1,TRBV4-1,CASSRVTEAFF
-,TRBJ2-7,TRBV7-2,CASSLAGQGLSGREQYF
-,TRBJ2-2,TRBV7-2,CASSLAQGADTQDELFF
-,TRBJ2-2,TRBV7-2,CASSFVQPTEEHFF
-,TRBJ2-5,TRBV7-9,CASSFQRSGESHEF
few,TRBJ1-6,TRBV7-9,CASGLGGGGYNSPLHF
-,TRBJ2-1,TRBV5-4,CASSDGGSGGSDEQFF
-,TRBJ2-7,TRBV6-1,CASRKGTSGEQYF
-,TRBJ1-1,TRBV5-8,CASSFRTRSTAAFF
-,TRBJ1-2,TRBV7-8,CASSFRPDGTAFCYTF
-,TRBJ2-1,TRBV19,CATSRDRQGENEQFF
-,TRBJ2-3,TRBV7-8,CASGFGGTGTEHF
-,TRBJ2-1,TRBV7-3,CASSTAKATYTEYFF
-,TRBJ1-2,TRBV9,CASSLVDWGKEQCYTF
-,TRBJ2-3,TRBV11-3,CASVPREGDTQYF
-,TRBJ2-7,TRBV11-1,CASSLVGGTVSHEQYF
-,TRBJ1-6,TRBV7-2,CASSLGGGQPSPFHF
-,TRBJ2-1,TRBV9,CASSGRDRRGGNKQFF
-,TRBJ1-2,TRBV10-3,CASSWDSGYGYTF
-,TRBJ2-1,TRBV7-9,CASSLESSEGGDVQFF
-,TRBJ2-3,TRBV2,CASSVGGIHEQQYF
-,TRBJ2-5,TRBV20-1,CSGTSGQETQYF
-,TRBJ1-2,TRBV7-2,CASSLTRGTGCGYTF
-,TRBJ2-3,TRBV7-3,CASSLALDLAQIRF
-,TRBJ2-7,TRBV7-8,CASSLDGGPAKEQYF
-,TRBJ2-7,TRBV7-9,CASSEGLILREYF